What follows are 13 T cell receptor beta chains derived from one specimen sequenced in a study of T cells after yellow fever vaccination. One entry per CDR3 protein results from TCRdb running MiXCR on the 5' RACE reads. This table holds just under 600,000 distinct CDR3 sequences, 13% found once. This sample comprised PBMCs, obtained on the day of the yellow fever booster vaccination. These receptors were taken from a young man who received the YFV17D yellow fever vaccine.

This chain uses TRBV7-2 with TRBJ2-7, with D perhaps matching TRBD1 (6 bases). The CDR3 is made up of 15 amino acids. In germline, CDR1 is SGHTA, CDR2 FQGNSA. V lost 5 bases to trimming and J lost 4 bases, with 18 bases between them. The CDR3: CASSQSGQRWYEQYF. DNA of the CDR3: TGTGCCAGCAGCCAGTCCGGACAGAGATGGTACGAGCAGTACTTC. The full variable domain, rest sourced from reference TRBV7-2 and TRBJ2-7, is GAGVSQSPSNKVTEKGKDVELRCDPISGHTALYWYRQSLGQGLEFLIYFQGNSAPDKSGLPSDRFSAERTGGSVSTLTIQRTQQEDSAVYLCASSQSGQRWYEQYFGPGTRLTVT.

This clonotype was seen only a few times. The chain joins TRBV6-1 to TRBJ2-3; 8 bases match TRBD2. The CDR3 loop spans 14 amino acids. V was clipped by 6 bases and J by 6 bases; unmatched bases: 8. Germline V gene lookup returns CDR1 MNHNS and CDR2 SASEGT. The DNA for the CDR3 is TGTGCCAGCAGGGGTGGGACTAGTAAGGATACGCAGTATTTT. It translates to CASRGGTSKDTQYF.

This clonotype showed up just a few times. The J gene is TRBJ2-1, the V gene TRBV6-5, with unresolved D. CDR3 length: 16 residues. V dropped 0 bases and J dropped 0 bases, with 9 bases sitting between them. Germline lookup yields CDR1 MNHEY and CDR2 SVGAGI. CDR3 residues: CASSYSWQSSYNEQFF. CDR3 DNA sequence: TGTGCCAGCAGTTACTCGTGGCAAAGCTCCTACAATGAGCAGTTCTTC.

This clonotype occurred a few times. V is TRBV5-1 and J is TRBJ2-3; D might be TRBD1 (6 bases). Trimming stripped 5 bases from V and 4 bases from J, with 14 bases between. The CDR3 runs to 14 residues. In germline, CDR1 is SGHRS, CDR2 YFSETQ. CDR3 in amino acids: CASSTYQGPDTQYF. The CDR3 DNA reads TGCGCCAGCAGTACCTACCAGGGGCCAGATACGCAGTATTTT.

The chain links TRBV28 to TRBJ2-7, with TRBD1 as a possible D gene (6 bases). Trimming took off 4 bases at V and 1 base at J, with 14 bases between the two ends. Germline CDR1 MDHEN, CDR2 SYDVKM. This CDR3 is built from 15 residues. CDR3 region: CASSSPGTSSYEQYF. The DNA for the CDR3 is TGTGCCAGCAGTTCTCCTGGGACATCATCCTACGAGCAGTACTTC.

In this sample, this clonotype turned up a few times. The rearrangement links TRBV20-1 to TRBJ2-2; D gene unclear. Germline CDR1 reads DFQATT; CDR2 reads SNEGSKA (reference sequence). The CDR3 loop spans 13 amino acids. Trimming stripped 3 bases from V and 3 bases from J, with 8 bases between. The CDR3 region is CSASRADTGELFF. In DNA, the CDR3 is TGCAGTGCTAGCCGGGCGGACACCGGGGAGCTGTTTTTT.

A few counts support this clonotype. The chain has TRBV20-1 and TRBJ1-5, with D unresolved. The CDR3 runs 12 residues. Per germline, CDR1 DFQATT and CDR2 SNEGSKA (reference sequence). Trimming cost V 4 bases and J 2 bases, with 6 bases left between them. Here the CDR3 DNA reads TGCAGTGCTAAGGACGGCAATCAGCCCCAGCATTTT. Its translation: CSAKDGNQPQHF.

This clonotype was recorded a few times. The V call is TRBV29-1, the J call TRBJ2-3, with D possibly being TRBD2 (6 bases). The CDR3 contains 11 residues. Trimming stripped 7 bases from V and 6 bases from J, with 11 bases between. Looked up from germline, CDR1 is SQVTM and CDR2 is ANQGSEA. CDR3 region: CSASGGDTQYF. In DNA form, the CDR3 reads TGCAGCGCCTCTGGGGGGGATACGCAGTATTTT.

This clonotype came up a few times. The chain links TRBV6-1 to TRBJ2-1, with TRBD2 as a possible D gene (5 bases). The CDR3 extends over 12 amino acids. V was pared by 4 bases and J by 9 bases, with 10 bases between. Germline V gene lookup returns CDR1 MNHNS and CDR2 SASEGT. Here the CDR3 reads CASSVSGIEQFF. As DNA, the CDR3 is TGTGCCAGCAGTGTTTCGGGGATTGAGCAGTTCTTC.

This clonotype has a handful of counts. V and J are TRBV5-1 and TRBJ2-3; D call uncertain. Germline loops: CDR1 SGHRS, CDR2 YFSETQ. Trimming took 6 bases from V and 5 from J, leaving 13 bases between them. The CDR3 totals 13 residues. The CDR3 coding sequence is TGCGCCAGCACCGAGGCCTGGGGAGATACGCAGTATTTT. Protein sequence: CASTEAWGDTQYF.

V usage is TRBV20-1 and J usage is TRBJ2-1; maybe TRBD2 (6 bases). CDR1 DFQATT and CDR2 SNEGSKA come from the germline V gene (reference sequence). V was cut by 0 bases and J by 4 bases, with 10 bases left in between. This CDR3 has 14 amino acids. The CDR3 DNA reads as TGCAGTGCTAGAGATAGCCTAGCGTACAATGAGCAGTTCTTC. The encoded protein is CSARDSLAYNEQFF.

This chain joins TRBV30 and TRBJ2-5, with 14 bases aligning to TRBD2. Trimming removed 7 bases from V and 6 bases from J; junction bases left unmatched: 10. CDR1 and CDR2 (germline): GTSNPN, SVGIG (reference sequence). The CDR3 covers 15 residues. CDR3 sequence (DNA): TGTGCCTCAACCGGGACTAGCGGGAGTATGAAGACCCAGTACTTC. Its protein product is CASTGTSGSMKTQYF. The full variable domain, rest sourced from reference TRBV30 and TRBJ2-5, is SQTIHQWPATLVQPVGSPLSLECTVEGTSNPNLYWYRQAAGRGLQLLFYSVGIGQISSEVPQNLSASRPQDRQFILSSKKLLLSDSGFYLCASTGTSGSMKTQYFGPGTRLLVL.

This clonotype was seen more than once but under ten times. This chain links TRBV28 with TRBJ2-1; 8 nucleotides align to TRBD2. CDR1 is MDHEN, CDR2 SYDVKM, per germline. The V segment lost 2 bases and the J segment 8 bases; nucleotides outside the gene matches: 14. CDR3 length: 17 residues. The chain's CDR3 is CASSLPSSGTSNDEQFF. The CDR3 DNA reads as TGTGCCAGCAGTTTACCGTCGTCCGGGACTAGTAACGATGAGCAGTTCTTC. Filled out from reference TRBV28 and TRBJ2-1, the complete variable domain reads DVKVTQSSRYLVKRTGEKVFLECVQDMDHENMFWYRQDPGLGLRLIYFSYDVKMKEKGDIPEGYSVSREKKERFSLILESASTNQTSMYLCASSLPSSGTSNDEQFFGPGTRLTVL.